This T cell receptor beta chain was obtained from a study of glioma-infiltrating T cells. The iRepertoire nested amplicon-rescue multiplex PCR amplified TCR alpha and beta CDR3s from RNA. TCRdb itself ran the multiplex PCR reads through MiXCR, one entry per CDR3 protein. The table lists about 200,000 distinct CDR3 sequences, about 32% of them singletons. The length of the CDR3 is 15 residues. Trimming cost V 5 bases and J 3 bases; bases outside gene matches: 7. The germline gives CDR1 MNHEY, CDR2 SMNVEV (reference sequence). This clonotype appeared many times. The antigen remains unidentified. Study-wide results and caveats: Gliomas, especially low-grade, showed above-expected tissue-blood divergence; non-neoplastic patients showed below. CDR3 overlap between tissue and blood was very small.

The chain couples TRBV27 to TRBJ2-7; 10 bases fit TRBD1. This TCR derives from a human donor with low-grade glioma or glioblastoma, undergoing nonglioma brain surgery, or in good health (not recorded which). The source material was glioma tissue, nonneoplastic brain tissue, or PBMCs (not recorded which). CDR3 nucleotide sequence: TGTGCCAGCAGTCCAGGGACAGGGGCCCACTACGAGCAGTACTTC. Protein: CASSPGTGAHYEQYF.